What follows are 16 T cell receptor beta chains derived from one specimen sequenced in a study of T-cell reconstitution after alpha-beta-depleted transplantation in children. Library preparation (for TCRbeta) was performed with unique molecular identifiers. TCRdb re-called the PCR reads through MiXCR, storing one row per CDR3 protein. This table has 200,000 to 300,000 distinct CDR3 sequences, roughly 26% appearing once. The material sequenced was PBMCs, taken before TCRalphabeta/CD19-depleted stem cell transplant. These receptors all come from a girl aged 2 to 10 with Fanconi anemia, due to receive a stem cell transplant.

This clonotype appeared a few times. The chain carries TRBV20-1 and TRBJ2-5; TRBD2 matches at 9 bases. Trimming at V came to 0 bases and at J to 5 bases, leaving 7 bases not matched to a gene. The CDR3 is made up of 15 amino acids. Germline CDR1 is DFQATT and CDR2 is SNEGSKA (reference sequence). The CDR3, as DNA: TGCAGTGCTAGAGATCCTAGCGGGAAAGGGGAGACCCAGTACTTC. It codes for CSARDPSGKGETQYF.

Comments on this clonotype: An end of the junction differs from the germline gene, which may be a read error. The genes are TRBV27 and TRBJ2-5; D may be TRBD1 (6 bases). Germline V CDR1 and CDR2: MNHEY, SMNVEV (reference sequence). This CDR3 has 19 amino acids. CDR3 residues: CASSRLGRVGITGSKTRYF. CDR3 sequence (DNA): TGTGCCAGCAGTAGATTGGGACGCGTGGGAATTACAGGGAGTAAGACCCGGTACTTC.

In its sample, this clonotype was seen many times. The genes are TRBV29-1 and TRBJ2-7, with 7 bases that match TRBD2. CDR3 size: 13 residues. The V gene end was trimmed by 4 bases and the J gene end by 4 bases; junction bases not matched to a gene: 7. Germline V gene sequence: CDR1 SQVTM, CDR2 ANQGSEA. The CDR3 bases are TGCAGCGTTGTGGGGGGGAGTGAATACGAGCAGTACTTC. This gives the protein CSVVGGSEYEQYF.

The chain recombines TRBV28 with TRBJ1-1; 9 nucleotides match TRBD1. The germline CDR1 and CDR2 sequences are MDHEN and SYDVKM. The CDR3 is 15 residues long. J lost 1 base, V lost 5 bases, and 5 bases had no gene match. CDR3 loop: CASSPWDRENTEAFF. In nucleotides, the CDR3 is TGTGCCAGCAGTCCGTGGGACAGGGAGAACACTGAAGCTTTCTTT.

V usage is TRBV29-1 and J usage is TRBJ2-5; 11 nucleotides match TRBD1. Germline values: CDR1 SQVTM, CDR2 ANQGSEA. This CDR3 contains 14 residues. Trimming removed 4 bases from V and 4 bases from J; junction bases left unmatched: 5. CDR3 DNA sequence: TGCAGCGTTGGTAGGGACAGGGGGTTAGAGACCCAGTACTTC. Protein: CSVGRDRGLETQYF.

This clonotype was detected a few times. This rearrangement joins TRBV28 to TRBJ2-5; D not resolved. V was clipped by 3 bases and J by 10 bases, with 9 bases between them. The germline V gene has CDR1 MDHEN and CDR2 SYDVKM. The CDR3 is made up of 11 amino acids. CDR3 sequence (DNA): TGTGCCAGCAGTTTTTTAGGCGGCCAGTACTTC. This codes for CASSFLGGQYF.

This chain joins TRBV30 and TRBJ2-5, with 9 bases that match TRBD1. V shed 4 bases and J 3 bases; nucleotides not matched to a gene: 9. This CDR3 comprises 15 residues. Germline V gives CDR1 GTSNPN, CDR2 SVGIG (reference sequence). CDR3 region: CAWMIDRGEEETQYF. Written as DNA, the CDR3 is TGTGCCTGGATGATAGACAGGGGGGAAGAAGAGACCCAGTACTTC.

The CDR3 loop reads CASSQEPSGWRGNTDTQYF. The CDR3 DNA follows: TGTGCCAGCAGCCAAGAACCCTCTGGCTGGAGAGGCAACACAGATACGCAGTATTTT. The V and J genes are TRBV4-2 and TRBJ2-3; D not resolved. The CDR3 runs 19 residues. V was clipped by 0 bases and J by 2 bases, with 21 bases between them. CDR1 is LGHNA and CDR2 is YNFKEQ in the germline V gene.

The chain carries TRBV18 and TRBJ2-1; perhaps TRBD2 as D (6 bases). The CDR3 length is 16 residues. The V end lost 6 bases, the J end lost 8 bases, and 23 bases lay between the germline ends. CDR1 KGHSH and CDR2 LQKENI come from the germline V gene. The chain's CDR3 is CASSPWTNPSGDEQFF. The CDR3 DNA is TGTGCCAGCTCCCCTTGGACTAACCCCTCGGGAGATGAGCAGTTCTTC.

This clonotype came up a few times. This chain links TRBV14 with TRBJ2-3, with D unclear. Germline assignment: CDR1 SGHDN and CDR2 FVKESK. CDR3 length equals 13 residues. V dropped 1 base and J dropped 5 bases, with 7 bases sitting between them. The CDR3 protein is CASSQGSIDTQYF. The CDR3 DNA follows: TGTGCCAGCAGCCAAGGGTCGATAGATACGCAGTATTTT.

This clonotype was seen only once. The J gene is TRBJ2-1, the V gene TRBV25-1, with D maybe TRBD2 (5 bases). The CDR3 is 15 amino acids. Trimming took off 4 bases at V and 9 bases at J, with 19 bases between the two ends. CDR1 is MGHDK, CDR2 SYGVNS, per germline. The CDR3 region has the DNA TGTGCCAGCAGTGTAGTCTCTAGCCAAGTGTTTGAGCAGTTCTTC. Its protein is CASSVVSSQVFEQFF.

Points on this clonotype: One junction end does not reproduce the germline sequence, and a read error may be involved. The chain joins TRBV18 to TRBJ2-5, with D unclear. Germline CDR1 reads KGHSH; CDR2 reads LQKENI. This CDR3 has 12 residues. The CDR3 spells CASSPFLENQYF. The CDR3, as DNA: TGTGCCAGCTCACCCTTCCTCGAGAACCAGTACTTC.

In its sample, this clonotype was seen a few times. The chain uses TRBV9 and TRBJ2-5; 10 nucleotides align to TRBD1. The CDR3 has 18 residues. The junction had 8 bases not matched to a gene; V was cut back by 0 bases and J by 0 bases. CDR1 SGDLS and CDR2 YYNGEE come from the germline V gene. The CDR3 loop reads CASSVDPGGTGDQETQYF. The CDR3 nucleotides read TGTGCCAGCAGCGTAGATCCAGGCGGGACAGGGGACCAAGAGACCCAGTACTTC.

This chain joins TRBV25-1 and TRBJ1-2; TRBD1 agrees at 7 bases. This CDR3 is built from 15 residues. V dropped 5 bases and J dropped 4; count of bases not matched to a gene: 10. Per germline, CDR1 MGHDK and CDR2 SYGVNS. The CDR3: CASSPSGDRSYGYTF. CDR3 in DNA: TGTGCCAGCAGTCCGTCGGGGGACAGAAGCTATGGCTACACCTTC.

The chain links TRBV23-1 to TRBJ2-1; D is undetermined. TRBV23-1 is classed as an ORF, of uncertain function. V was shortened by 6 bases and J by 12 bases, with 9 bases between the two germline ends. The CDR3 runs to 10 residues. In DNA form, the CDR3 reads TGCGCCAGCAGGGCCAGCCCGCAGTTCTTC. Translation gives CASRASPQFF.

The gene calls are TRBV29-1 and TRBJ2-5; a weak D match, TRBD2 (5 bases). Germline loops: CDR1 SQVTM, CDR2 ANQGSEA. V was clipped by 4 bases and J by 3 bases, with 12 bases between them. The CDR3 covers 13 residues. The CDR3 region has the DNA TGCAGCGTTGGGTTCCGACTAAAAGAGACCCAGTACTTC. Its translation: CSVGFRLKETQYF.